This T cell receptor (beta chain) was recorded in a study of CD8 T cells in Susac syndrome. In this sample, this clonotype turned up once. Germline CDR1 SEHNR, CDR2 FQNEAQ (reference sequence). V was shortened by 0 bases and J by 6 bases, with 17 bases between the two germline ends. This CDR3 comprises 17 residues. Random hexamers were used to reverse transcribe an amount of about 0.45 to 1 ug RNA. TCRdb fed the immunoSEQ multiplex PCR reads into MiXCR, producing one record per CDR3 protein. This sample has hundreds of thousands of distinct CDR3 sequences, with 75% to 90% found just once. The V call is TRBV7-9, the J call TRBJ2-2; D perhaps matches TRBD2 (6 bases). Sequenced: CD8+ T cells from PBMCs. This TCR derives from a human donor with multiple sclerosis. CDR3 sequence: CASSLADGSPSAGELFF. The CDR3, as DNA: TGTGCCAGCAGCTTAGCGGACGGGAGTCCCTCCGCCGGGGAGCTGTTTTTT.